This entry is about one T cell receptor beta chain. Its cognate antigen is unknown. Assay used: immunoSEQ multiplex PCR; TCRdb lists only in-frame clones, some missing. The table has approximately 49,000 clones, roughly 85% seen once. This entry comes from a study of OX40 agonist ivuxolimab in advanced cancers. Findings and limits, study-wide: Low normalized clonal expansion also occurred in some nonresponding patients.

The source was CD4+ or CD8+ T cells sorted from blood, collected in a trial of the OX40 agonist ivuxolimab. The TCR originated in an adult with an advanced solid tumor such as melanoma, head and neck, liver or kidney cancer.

As DNA, the CDR3 is TGTGCCAGCAGCTTCGGCGGACGGGACGGGATTTGGAACGAGCAGTACTTC. This gives the protein CASSFGGRDGIWNEQYF. V usage is TRBV11-1 and J usage is TRBJ2-7; possibly TRBD1 or TRBD2 for D (5 bases each). Trimming removed 3 bases at V and 5 bases at J, with 23 bases between. CDR1 and CDR2 (germline): SGHAT, FQDESV (reference sequence). The CDR3 consists of 17 residues.